This TCR beta chain came from a study of T cells after yellow fever vaccination. The authors made TCR cDNA by 5'RACE template switching, adding a universal primer site and UMIs. TCRdb analysed the 5' RACE reads with MiXCR anew, one entry per CDR3 protein. Here the sample spans around 100,000 distinct CDR3 sequences, roughly 8.9% being singletons. This clonotype has only a few counts. Its antigen is not known. The study's findings and limits: There was a possibility that FACS-sorted repertoires contained abundant clonotypes contaminating from the bulk population. A small share of clonotypes appeared in both CD4 and CD8 compartments. Although the secondary response was weaker, it peaked faster, at day 5 versus 15.

The receptor was isolated from a man aged 30 to 45 who received the YFV17D yellow fever vaccine. The sample consisted of CD8+ T cells sorted from PBMCs, taken 45 days after the yellow fever booster vaccination.

DNA of the CDR3: TGTGCCAGCAGTTGGGTCGGACTCTACGAGCAGTACTTC. Amino acids: CASSWVGLYEQYF. The V gene is TRBV6-2 or TRBV6-3, the J gene TRBJ2-7; possible D gene TRBD2, 5 bases. Trimming cost V 4 bases and J 3 bases, with 10 bases left between them. The CDR3 runs to 13 residues. Germline CDR1 is MNHEY and CDR2 is SVGEGT.